This is a list of T cell receptor beta chains from one sample in a study of blood T cells in healthy people across ages. A single record per CDR3 protein comes from TCRdb applying MiXCR to the 5' RACE reads. Among about 680,000 distinct CDR3 sequences listed, more than 40% were seen once. Sequencing input: blood. Source of these receptors: a woman aged 55-70 years in good health. The CDR3 runs from the conserved cysteine through the conserved F or W. D genes are given only for firm matches. Size is omitted from some rows. Given values are once, few, many or a class for expanded clones.

CASSPRTSGSGETQYF,TGTGCCAGCAGCCCCAGGACTAGCGGGAGTGGTGAGACCCAGTACTTC,TRBJ2-5,TRBD2,TRBV9,.
CASSLLQGTLSYNEQYF,TGTGCCAGCAGTTTACTCCAAGGAACCCTATCTTACAATGAGCAGTACTTC,TRBJ2-5,.,TRBV12-3/TRBV12-4,.
CSVGGLSYGYTF,TGCAGCGTTGGTGGCTTGAGCTATGGCTACACCTTC,TRBJ1-2,.,TRBV29-1,.
CASSRTGDGKNIQYF,TGCGCCAGCAGCCGAACCGGTGACGGAAAAAACATTCAGTACTTC,TRBJ2-4,.,TRBV4-3,few
CATHQRAGNTEAFF,TGTGCCACACATCAGCGAGCAGGGAACACTGAAGCTTTCTTT,TRBJ1-1,.,TRBV5-8,.
CASSEGGYQPQHF,TGTGCCAGCAGTGAAGGGGGGTATCAGCCCCAGCATTTT,TRBJ1-5,.,TRBV6-1,.
CASSQTGMNTEAFF,TGTGCCAGCAGCCAGACGGGTATGAACACTGAAGCTTTCTTT,TRBJ1-1,.,TRBV7-2,.
CSALEHQNTEAFF,TGCAGTGCCCTAGAACATCAGAACACTGAAGCTTTCTTT,TRBJ1-1,.,TRBV20-1,.
CASSVHVTEAFF,TGTGCCAGCAGCGTACATGTCACTGAAGCTTTCTTT,TRBJ1-1,.,TRBV13,few
CASSHGIYGYTF,TGTGCCAGCAGCCACGGCATCTATGGCTACACCTTC,TRBJ1-2,.,TRBV3-1,.
CASSPQPGVDTEAFF,TGTGCCAGCTCACCGCAACCCGGGGTAGACACTGAAGCTTTCTTT,TRBJ1-1,.,TRBV18,few